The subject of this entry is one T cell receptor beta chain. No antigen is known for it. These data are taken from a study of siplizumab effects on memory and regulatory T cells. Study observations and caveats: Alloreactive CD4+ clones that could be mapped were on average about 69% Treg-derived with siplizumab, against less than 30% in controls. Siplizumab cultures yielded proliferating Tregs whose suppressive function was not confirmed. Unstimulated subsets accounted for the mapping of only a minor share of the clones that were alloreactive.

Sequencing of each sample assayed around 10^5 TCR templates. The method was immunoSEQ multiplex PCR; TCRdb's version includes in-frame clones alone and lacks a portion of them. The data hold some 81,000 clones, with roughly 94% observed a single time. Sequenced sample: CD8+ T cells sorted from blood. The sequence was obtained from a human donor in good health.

DNA of the CDR3: TGTGCCAGCAGCTTAGTCACTAGCCCCGAAGTGGAGACCCAGTACTTC. Its translation: CASSLVTSPEVETQYF. V is TRBV7-9 and J is TRBJ2-5; weak D call: TRBD2 (6 bases). There are 16 residues in the CDR3. Deletions cut 1 base from V and 5 bases from J, with 17 bases between. Germline V gene lookup returns CDR1 SEHNR and CDR2 FQNEAQ (reference sequence).